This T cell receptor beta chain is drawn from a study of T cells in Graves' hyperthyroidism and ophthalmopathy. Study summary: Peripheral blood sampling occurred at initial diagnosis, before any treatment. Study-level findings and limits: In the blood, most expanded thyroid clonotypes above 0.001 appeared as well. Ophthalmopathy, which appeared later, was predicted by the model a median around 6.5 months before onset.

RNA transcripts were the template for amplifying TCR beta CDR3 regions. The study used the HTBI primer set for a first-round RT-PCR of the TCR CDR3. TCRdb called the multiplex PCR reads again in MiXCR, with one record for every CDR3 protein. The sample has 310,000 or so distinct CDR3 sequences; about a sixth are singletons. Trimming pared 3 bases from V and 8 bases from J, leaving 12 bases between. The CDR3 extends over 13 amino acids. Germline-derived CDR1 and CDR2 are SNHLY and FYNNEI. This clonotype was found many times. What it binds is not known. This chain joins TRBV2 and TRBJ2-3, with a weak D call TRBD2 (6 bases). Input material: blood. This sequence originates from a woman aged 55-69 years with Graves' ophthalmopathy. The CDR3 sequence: CASSDRTTSTQYF. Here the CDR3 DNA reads TGTGCCAGCAGTGACAGGACTACTTCTACGCAGTATTTT.